The 17 T cell receptor beta chains below were found in one sample sequenced in a study of blood T cell repertoires in COVID-19. Generated by immunoSEQ multiplex PCR, the TCRdb table keeps only in-frame clones and is missing some. The table includes roughly 200,000 clones, more than 75% detected once. Source material: peripheral blood. Receptor source: a person aged 70 to 85 with COVID-19, enrolled during active disease.

CDR3 loop: CATSDPNQPQHF. The CDR3 DNA follows: TGTGCCACCAGTGACCCAAATCAGCCCCAGCATTTT. This rearrangement joins TRBV24-1 to TRBJ1-5; D remains unclear. This CDR3 region has 12 residues. Trimming shortened V by 4 bases and J by 4 bases, and 4 bases separated the two germline ends. The germline gives CDR1 KGHDR, CDR2 SFDVKD.

The genes are TRBV30 and TRBJ2-7, with D possibly TRBD1 on 6 matching bases. The germline gives CDR1 GTSNPN, CDR2 SVGIG (reference sequence). V lost 0 bases and J lost 5, with 14 bases in between. The CDR3 has 14 residues. CDR3 amino acids: CAWSVGGPWDEQYF. The CDR3 DNA sequence: TGTGCCTGGAGTGTAGGGGGTCCCTGGGACGAGCAGTACTTC. The full variable domain, with the rest looked up from reference TRBV30 and TRBJ2-7, is SQTIHQWPATLVQPVGSPLSLECTVEGTSNPNLYWYRQAAGRGLQLLFYSVGIGQISSEVPQNLSASRPQDRQFILSSKKLLLSDSGFYLCAWSVGGPWDEQYFGPGTRLTVT.

The V and J genes are TRBV7-9 and TRBJ1-5; D call uncertain. Germline loops: CDR1 SEHNR, CDR2 FQNEAQ (reference sequence). The CDR3 loop spans 14 amino acids. The V gene lost 1 base and the J gene lost 5 bases, with 9 bases spanning the gap. The DNA of the CDR3 is TGTGCCAGCAGCTTAGAAGGGAGCGATCAGCCCCAGCATTTT. Translating gives CASSLEGSDQPQHF.

The DNA for the CDR3 is TGTGCCAGCATTGGCCCCCCAGCCTACGAGCAGTACTTC. Protein product: CASIGPPAYEQYF. V gene TRBV28 combines with J gene TRBJ2-7; D gene ambiguous. V was clipped by 7 bases and J by 2 bases, with 12 bases between them. Per the germline V gene, CDR1 is MDHEN and CDR2 is SYDVKM. The CDR3 is made up of 13 amino acids.

The chain recombines TRBV11-3 with TRBJ2-1, with D possibly being TRBD1 (5 bases). V shed 5 bases and J shed 9 bases, with 17 bases lying between them. CDR3 length equals 14 residues. CDR1 is SGHNT and CDR2 is YENEEA in the germline V gene. CDR3 amino acids: CASSLGVGAGEQFF. For the CDR3, the DNA is TGTGCCAGCAGCCTAGGGGTTGGGGCTGGTGAGCAGTTCTTC.

The chain joins TRBV18 to TRBJ1-5; D perhaps matches TRBD1 (5 bases). V dropped 6 bases and J dropped 4 bases, with 10 bases sitting between them. Germline CDR1 and CDR2: KGHSH and LQKENI. This CDR3 has 13 residues. The DNA for the CDR3 is TGTGCCAGCTCTCGGGGGGAGAATCAGCCCCAGCATTTT. As protein: CASSRGENQPQHF. Based on the CDR3 plus reference TRBV18 and TRBJ1-5, the full variable domain is NAGVMQNPRHLVRRRGQEARLRCSPMKGHSHVYWYRQLPEEGLKFMVYLQKENIIDESGMPKERFSAEFPKEGPSILRIQQVVRGDSAAYFCASSRGENQPQHFGDGTRLSIL.

The chain carries TRBV2 and TRBJ2-4; 9 bases match TRBD2. CDR3 length: 17 residues. The V segment lost 1 base and the J segment 1 base; nucleotides outside the gene matches: 5. Germline CDR1 is SNHLY and CDR2 is FYNNEI. CDR3 protein: CASSEGSGSGAKNIQYF. The CDR3 DNA sequence: TGTGCCAGCAGTGAAGGTAGCGGGAGTGGGGCCAAAAACATTCAGTACTTC.

V gene TRBV7-2 combines with J gene TRBJ2-2, with D unresolved. The CDR3 extends over 14 amino acids. Trimming took 5 bases from V and 1 from J, leaving 8 bases between them. Germline loops: CDR1 SGHTA, CDR2 FQGNSA. The CDR3 coding sequence is TGTGCCAGCAGCGTAAATTTGAACACCGGGGAGCTGTTTTTT. Translated: CASSVNLNTGELFF.

The V call is TRBV12-3 or TRBV12-4, the J call TRBJ1-2; no reliable D call. V was shortened by 6 bases and J by 0 bases, with 8 bases between the two germline ends. The CDR3 spans 13 residues. The CDR3 coding sequence is TGTGCCAGCAGACGGCTAGCTAACTATGGCTACACCTTC. Its protein product is CASRRLANYGYTF.

The rearrangement links TRBV6-5 to TRBJ1-2, with D possibly matching TRBD1 (5 bases). V dropped 4 bases and J dropped 8 bases, with 11 bases sitting between them. This CDR3 contains 12 residues. Germline CDR1 reads MNHEY; CDR2 reads SVGAGI. The CDR3 loop reads CASSLRGGGYTF. The CDR3 nucleotides are TGTGCCAGCAGTTTAAGGGGAGGAGGCTACACCTTC.

The CDR3 nucleotides are TGTGCCAGCTCACCAACGGGTTGGGATGGCTACACCTTC. Its translation is CASSPTGWDGYTF. The chain carries TRBV18 and TRBJ1-2; D is undetermined. Germline CDR1 is KGHSH and CDR2 is LQKENI. This CDR3 has 13 residues. Trimming removed 2 bases from V and 6 bases from J, with 10 bases in between.

This clone was counted once. The chain couples TRBV6-2 or TRBV6-3 to TRBJ1-5; D remains unclear. The V end lost 7 bases, the J end lost 6 bases, and 19 bases lay between the germline ends. Per the germline V gene, CDR1 is MNHEY and CDR2 is SVGEGT. The CDR3 loop spans 15 amino acids. The CDR3 DNA is TGTGCCAGCACCCCTGTCCTGACGGGGATTCAGCCCCAGCATTTT. Translating gives CASTPVLTGIQPQHF.

Only one count was recorded for this clone. This chain joins TRBV15 and TRBJ1-3; no firm D call. The germline V gene has CDR1 LNHNV and CDR2 YYDKDF (reference sequence). The V end lost 8 bases, the J end lost 0 bases, and 11 bases lay between the germline ends. The CDR3 totals 14 residues. For the CDR3, the DNA is TGTGCCACCGGAGAAAGCGACTCTGGAAACACCATATATTTT. This sequence encodes CATGESDSGNTIYF.

This clone was seen only a few times. The J gene is TRBJ1-2, the V gene TRBV10-3, with D possibly being TRBD1 (6 bases). The length of the CDR3 is 15 residues. CDR1 is ENHRY and CDR2 is SYGVKD in the germline V gene. Trimming took off 0 bases at V and 4 bases at J, with 12 bases between the two ends. The DNA of the CDR3 is TGTGCCATCAGTGAGTCATTCAGGGGAGTCTATGGCTACACCTTC. This encodes CAISESFRGVYGYTF.

V is TRBV30 and J is TRBJ1-1; 9 bases align to TRBD1. Germline lookup yields CDR1 GTSNPN and CDR2 SVGIG (reference sequence). Losses at the gene ends were 3 bases for V and 4 bases for J; bases not matched to a gene: 3. The CDR3 loop spans 13 amino acids. For the CDR3, the DNA is TGTGCCTGGAGCGGGACAGGGTTCACTGAAGCTTTCTTT. Encoded protein: CAWSGTGFTEAFF.

The chain uses TRBV19 and TRBJ2-2; 10 nucleotides match TRBD1. CDR3 length: 17 amino acids. The J segment lost 5 bases and the V segment lost 5 bases, leaving 11 bases of the junction unmatched. Germline assignment: CDR1 LNHDA and CDR2 SQIVND (reference sequence). The CDR3 DNA sequence: TGTGCCAGTAGTCTCTCCTCCGGGACAGGGGTTACCGGGGAGCTGTTTTTT. Its protein product is CASSLSSGTGVTGELFF.

This clone was seen only a few times. The rearrangement links TRBV19 to TRBJ2-3, with 9 nucleotides matching TRBD2. CDR1 and CDR2 (germline): LNHDA, SQIVND (reference sequence). There are 16 residues in the CDR3. After removal of 10 bases from V and 7 bases from J, the junction contained 18 bases not matched to a gene. The CDR3 protein is CATAPGNGLARYTQYF. The CDR3 region has the DNA TGTGCCACCGCCCCAGGGAACGGACTAGCGAGGTATACGCAGTATTTT.